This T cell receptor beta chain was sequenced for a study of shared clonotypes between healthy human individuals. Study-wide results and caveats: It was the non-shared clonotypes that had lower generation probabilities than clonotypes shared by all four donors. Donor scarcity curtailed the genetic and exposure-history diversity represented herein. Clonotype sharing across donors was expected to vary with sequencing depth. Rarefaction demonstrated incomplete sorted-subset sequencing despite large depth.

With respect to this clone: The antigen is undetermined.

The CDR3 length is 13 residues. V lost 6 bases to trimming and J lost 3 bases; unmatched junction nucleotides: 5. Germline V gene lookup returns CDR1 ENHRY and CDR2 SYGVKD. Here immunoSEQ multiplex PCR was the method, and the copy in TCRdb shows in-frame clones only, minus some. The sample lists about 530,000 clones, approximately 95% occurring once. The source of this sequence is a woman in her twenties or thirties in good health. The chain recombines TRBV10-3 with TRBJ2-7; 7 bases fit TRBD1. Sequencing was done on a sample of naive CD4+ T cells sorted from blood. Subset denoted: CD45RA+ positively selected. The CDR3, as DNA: TGTGCCATCAGGGGACAGAGTGACTACGAGCAGTACTTC. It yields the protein CAIRGQSDYEQYF.